These T cell receptor beta chains were read from a single sample in a study of blood T cell repertoires in COVID-19. Assay used: immunoSEQ multiplex PCR; TCRdb lists only in-frame clones, some missing. The sample lists about 37,000 clones, approximately 90% occurring once. The source material was peripheral blood. The receptors come from a human donor in a cohort sampled during active COVID-19. Both conserved end residues are part of each CDR3. The D gene is left open where the match is weak. Some rows mark clone size as missing; the rest say once, few, many or name a class of expanded clone.

abundance	v_gene	j_gene	d_gene	CDR3aa	CDR3nt
-	TRBV27	TRBJ2-3	-	CASTPADTQYF	TGTGCCAGCACACCAGCGGATACGCAGTATTTT
-	TRBV15	TRBJ1-2	-	CATSREWGVGGYTF	TGTGCCACCAGCAGAGAGTGGGGGGTAGGCGGCTACACCTTC
-	TRBV5-1	TRBJ2-1	TRBD1	CASSPGQGAQSYNEQFF	TGCGCCAGCAGCCCGGGACAGGGGGCCCAATCCTACAATGAGCAGTTCTTC
-	TRBV18	TRBJ2-7	-	CASSPDSLEQYF	TGTGCCAGCTCACCGGACAGTCTCGAGCAGTACTTC
few	TRBV7-8	TRBJ1-6	-	CASSPEIGPLHF	TGTGCCAGCAGCCCAGAAATTGGACCCCTCCACTTT
-	TRBV5-1	TRBJ1-2	TRBD1	CASSERTGNYGYTF	TGCGCCAGCAGCGAGAGGACAGGGAACTATGGCTACACCTTC
-	TRBV4-3	TRBJ2-3	-	CASSQAMTVFTDTQYF	TGCGCCAGCAGCCAAGCCATGACAGTTTTCACAGATACGCAGTATTTT
-	TRBV3-1/TRBV3-2	TRBJ2-3	TRBD2	CASSQQRGYEDTQYF	TGTGCCAGCAGCCAGCAGCGGGGGTATGAAGATACGCAGTATTTT
-	TRBV29-1	TRBJ2-1	-	CSGSGDEQFF	TGCAGCGGGTCAGGGGATGAGCAGTTCTTC
-	TRBV30	TRBJ1-4	TRBD1	CAWSVGTGPNEKLFF	TGTGCCTGGAGTGTAGGGACAGGGCCTAATGAAAAACTGTTTTTT
-	TRBV4-1	TRBJ1-2	TRBD1	CASSQDQPFQGAVYGYTF	TGCGCCAGCAGCCAGGACCAACCCTTTCAGGGGGCCGTTTATGGCTACACCTTC
-	TRBV19	TRBJ2-2	TRBD2	CASRLATTGELFF	TGTGCCAGTAGACTAGCGACGACCGGGGAGCTGTTTTTT
-	TRBV5-4	TRBJ2-7	TRBD2	CASSSGDAYEQYF	TGTGCCAGCTCTAGCGGGGACGCCTACGAGCAGTACTTC
once	TRBV5-4	TRBJ2-4	-	CASSSGRRGFVDIQYF	TGTGCCAGCAGCTCAGGGCGGAGGGGTTTTGTAGACATTCAGTACTTC
-	TRBV28	TRBJ1-2	TRBD1	CASKEGAENYGYTF	TGTGCCAGCAAGGAGGGGGCTGAGAACTATGGCTACACCTTC
-	TRBV28	TRBJ2-4	-	CASSLGQAFMQENIQYF	TGTGCCAGCAGTTTAGGGCAGGCATTCATGCAAGAAAACATTCAGTACTTC
-	TRBV14	TRBJ2-3	TRBD1	CASSQLRGQDTQYF	TGTGCCAGCAGCCAGTTGAGGGGGCAAGATACGCAGTATTTT
-	TRBV7-2	TRBJ2-1	TRBD2	CASSLRRTSGSSNEQFF	TGTGCCAGCAGCTTACGCCGGACTAGCGGGAGTTCTAATGAGCAGTTCTTC
-	TRBV6-6	TRBJ2-1	TRBD2	CASSTAGAGYNEQFF	TGTGCCAGCAGCACAGCGGGAGCGGGCTACAATGAGCAGTTCTTC
-	TRBV19	TRBJ1-2	-	CASSIRQSNGYTF	TGTGCCAGTAGTATCCGACAGAGCAATGGCTACACCTTC
-	TRBV4-3	TRBJ2-6	TRBD2	CASSHDLGRAGPLGANVLTF	TGCGCCAGCAGCCACGATCTGGGTCGAGCGGGGCCACTTGGGGCCAACGTCCTGACTTTC
-	TRBV18	TRBJ2-1	-	CASSPLRDSYNEQFF	TGTGCCAGCTCACCATTGCGGGACTCCTACAATGAGCAGTTCTTC
-	TRBV19	TRBJ2-5	TRBD1	CASSSRGTGRSETQYF	TGTGCCAGTAGTTCCCGAGGGACAGGGCGAAGCGAGACCCAGTACTTC
-	TRBV5-6	TRBJ1-1	-	CASSSDGGKAFF	TGTGCCAGCAGCTCGGACGGGGGTAAAGCTTTCTTT
-	TRBV4-3	TRBJ1-3	-	CASSPRGAGNTIYF	TGCGCCAGCAGCCCGCGGGGGGCAGGAAACACCATATATTTT
-	TRBV28	TRBJ2-5	-	CASSPPYRQETQYF	TGTGCCAGCAGCCCACCGTACAGGCAAGAGACCCAGTACTTC
-	TRBV3-1/TRBV3-2	TRBJ1-1	TRBD1	CASSLGQGNTEAFF	TGTGCCAGCAGCCTGGGACAGGGGAACACTGAAGCTTTCTTT
-	TRBV4-1	TRBJ2-1	TRBD1	CASSQGDRGWQFF	TGCGCCAGCAGCCAAGGAGACAGGGGATGGCAGTTCTTC
-	TRBV19	TRBJ1-5	-	CASSIGGRIASSNQPQHF	TGTGCCAGTAGTATAGGGGGGCGGATTGCTAGTAGCAATCAGCCCCAGCATTTT
few	TRBV5-1	TRBJ1-1	-	CASSLGQPNTEAFF	TGCGCCAGCAGCTTGGGACAGCCGAACACTGAAGCTTTCTTT
-	TRBV7-2	TRBJ2-5	TRBD1	CASSLRTGVFETQYF	TGTGCCAGCAGCCTCCGGACAGGGGTGTTCGAGACCCAGTACTTC
-	TRBV30	TRBJ2-1	TRBD1	CAWDPRGTLQFF	TGTGCCTGGGACCCCAGGGGGACCCTGCAATTCTTC
-	TRBV4-1	TRBJ2-5	TRBD2	CASSQVGTSGRQTQYF	TGCGCCAGCAGCCAAGTCGGGACTAGCGGGAGGCAGACCCAGTACTTC
-	TRBV6-5	TRBJ1-6	-	CATRDIRNSPLHF	TGTGCCACCAGGGACATACGAAATTCACCCCTCCACTTT
-	TRBV5-1	TRBJ2-5	TRBD2	CASKQTSLQETQYF	TGCGCCAGCAAGCAGACTAGCCTCCAAGAGACCCAGTACTTC
-	TRBV4-1	TRBJ1-1	-	CASSQGRGELMNTEAFF	TGCGCCAGCAGCCAAGGTCGGGGAGAACTTATGAACACTGAAGCTTTCTTT
few	TRBV11-1	TRBJ2-2	-	CASSQDLTGELFF	TGTGCCAGCAGCCAGGACTTGACCGGGGAGCTGTTTTTT
-	TRBV13	TRBJ1-2	TRBD1	CASSPRGGPWGYTF	TGTGCCAGCAGCCCTCGAGGGGGCCCGTGGGGCTACACCTTC
-	TRBV28	TRBJ1-2	-	CASSFVGRVEYGYTF	TGTGCCAGCAGTTTTGTTGGGAGAGTAGAGTATGGCTACACCTTC
-	TRBV5-5	TRBJ1-2	TRBD1	CASSLVWDSYGYTF	TGTGCCAGCAGCTTGGTTTGGGACAGCTATGGCTACACCTTC
-	TRBV7-9	TRBJ2-1	TRBD1	CASSLWDSLNNEQFF	TGTGCCAGCAGCTTATGGGACAGTTTGAACAATGAGCAGTTCTTC
-	TRBV2	TRBJ1-5	-	CASSEGTANQPQHF	TGTGCCAGCAGTGAGGGTACAGCAAATCAGCCCCAGCATTTT
-	TRBV5-1	TRBJ2-7	-	CASSPALGRPNEQYF	TGCGCCAGCAGCCCTGCGCTCGGCAGGCCCAACGAGCAGTACTTC
-	TRBV5-6	TRBJ2-1	TRBD2	CASSLEGLAGTYNEQFF	TGTGCCAGCAGCTTGGAGGGACTAGCGGGCACATACAATGAGCAGTTCTTC
-	TRBV19	TRBJ1-6	-	CATRDSSLLFSYNSPLHF	TGTGCCACCCGCGACAGCTCTCTATTATTCTCCTATAATTCACCCCTCCACTTT
-	TRBV5-4	TRBJ2-7	TRBD2	CASSLSVAGGSEQYF	TGTGCCAGCAGCTTGTCGGTAGCGGGAGGAAGCGAGCAGTACTTC
-	TRBV21-1	TRBJ1-2	-	CASSKLRGYSGYTF	TGTGCCAGCAGCAAACTCAGGGGGTACTCTGGCTACACCTTC
-	TRBV7-8	TRBJ2-3	-	CASSRGEDTQYF	TGTGCCAGCAGCCGAGGGGAGGATACGCAGTATTTT
-	TRBV2	TRBJ1-1	-	CASRTASDLLQGRTEAFF	TGTGCCAGCAGGACCGCCTCAGACTTACTCCAGGGGAGAACTGAAGCTTTCTTT
-	TRBV19	TRBJ1-2	-	CASSGEQQGNYGYTF	TGTGCCAGTAGTGGGGAACAACAGGGAAACTATGGCTACACCTTC